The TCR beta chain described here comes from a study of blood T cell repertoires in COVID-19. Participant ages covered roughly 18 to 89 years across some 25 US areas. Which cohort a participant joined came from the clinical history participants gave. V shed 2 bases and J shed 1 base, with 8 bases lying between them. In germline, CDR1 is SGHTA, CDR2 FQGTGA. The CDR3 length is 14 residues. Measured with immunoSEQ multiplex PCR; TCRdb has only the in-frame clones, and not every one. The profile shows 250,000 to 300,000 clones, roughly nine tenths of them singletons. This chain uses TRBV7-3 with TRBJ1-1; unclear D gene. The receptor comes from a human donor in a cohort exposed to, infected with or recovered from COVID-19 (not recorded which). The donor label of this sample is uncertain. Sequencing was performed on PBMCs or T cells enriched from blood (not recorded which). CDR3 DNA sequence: TGTGCCAGCAGCTTAGAGATCGGGAACACTGAAGCTTTCTTT. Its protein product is CASSLEIGNTEAFF.